The present TCR beta chain was sequenced within a study of identifying expanded T cells in peripheral blood. This clone was observed many times. This CDR3 spans 13 amino acids. Trimming left V 2 bases short and J 10 bases short, with 12 bases between. Per germline, CDR1 MRHNA and CDR2 SNTAGT. The data were produced by immunoSEQ multiplex PCR, yet TCRdb's version contains in-frame clones alone and is incomplete. Of around 57,000 clones listed, 80% to 90% are singletons. The sequenced material came from blood. The rearrangement uses TRBV6-4 and TRBJ2-1; D might be TRBD2 (6 bases). This TCR was sampled from a person between 18 and 75 years old in good health. Here the CDR3 reads CASSDRLAGEQFF. CDR3 DNA sequence: TGTGCCAGCAGTGACAGGTTGGCGGGGGAGCAGTTCTTC.